The 5 T cell receptor beta chains below all came from one sample that was sequenced in a study of cytomegalovirus exposure and HLA in healthy donors. Amplification used 60 Vbeta primers and 13 Jbeta primers. Only in-frame clones appear in the TCRdb table, and some are missing; sequencing was by immunoSEQ multiplex PCR. The table shows about 130,000 clones, with around 75% occurring only once. The sequenced sample consisted of PBMCs. Source of these receptors: a man aged 35-49 years in good health and CMV-seronegative.

The chain combines TRBV28 with TRBJ2-5; the match to TRBD2 covers 7 bases. V gave up 5 bases and J gave up 3 bases; unmatched junction bases: 3. Germline values: CDR1 MDHEN, CDR2 SYDVKM. CDR3 length: 13 residues. As DNA, the CDR3 is TGTGCCAGCAGTCCCGGGGGGAAAGAGACCCAGTACTTC. Amino acid sequence: CASSPGGKETQYF.

Points on this clone: One junction end disagrees with the germline gene, perhaps due to a read error. V and J are TRBV25-1 and TRBJ1-1, with D perhaps TRBD1 (6 bases). The CDR3 covers 13 residues. Germline V gene lookup returns CDR1 MGHDK and CDR2 SYGVNS. CDR3 coding DNA: TGTGCCGGCAGTGAACAGGGAGGGACTGAAGCTTTCTTT. Translating gives CAGSEQGGTEAFF.

This sequence joins TRBV28 and TRBJ1-5; D gene uncertain. Trimming took off 2 bases at V and 2 bases at J, with 7 bases between the two ends. Germline V lookup: CDR1 MDHEN, CDR2 SYDVKM. This CDR3 spans 14 amino acids. The CDR3 sequence is CASSLAIGNQPQHF. The DNA for the CDR3 is TGTGCCAGCAGTTTAGCGATAGGCAATCAGCCCCAGCATTTT.

The chain carries TRBV19 and TRBJ1-2; D is undetermined. CDR3 length: 12 amino acids. V was pared by 6 bases and J by 3 bases, with 8 bases between. Germline lookup yields CDR1 LNHDA and CDR2 SQIVND (reference sequence). The CDR3 DNA reads as TGTGCCAGTAGGCGGGGTGACTATGGCTACACCTTC. Amino acids: CASRRGDYGYTF.

The chain uses TRBV19 and TRBJ1-2; D unresolved. The CDR3 sequence is 13 residues long. Germline V gene sequence: CDR1 LNHDA, CDR2 SQIVND (reference sequence). V shed 4 bases and J shed 5 bases, with 11 bases lying between them. The CDR3 loop reads CASSKIEGYGYTF. DNA for the CDR3: TGTGCCAGTAGTAAAATTGAGGGTTATGGCTACACCTTC. Based on the CDR3 plus reference TRBV19 and TRBJ1-2, the full variable domain is DGGITQSPKYLFRKEGQNVTLSCEQNLNHDAMYWYRQDPGQGLRLIYYSQIVNDFQKGDIAEGYSVSREKKESFPLTVTSAQKNPTAFYLCASSKIEGYGYTFGSGTRLTVV.